This T cell receptor (beta chain) was obtained from a study of T cell repertoires in cytomegalovirus infection. Each CDR3 protein gets one entry after TCRdb re-called the reads with MiXCR. The sample holds a few hundred thousand distinct CDR3 sequences, roughly a third seen once. This CDR3 is built from 15 residues. The germline CDR1 and CDR2 sequences are SGHAT and FQNNGV. Trimming stripped 2 bases from V and 8 bases from J, with 18 bases between. This clonotype was picked up a small number of times. What it binds is unknown. Sequenced material: cultured PBMCs, taken from culture after CMV antigen stimulation. The TCR comes from a human donor in good health (CMV status not recorded). Some clones in this sample may be carry-over from other donors' samples. This chain joins TRBV11-2 and TRBJ1-1, with a possible D match to TRBD1 (5 bases). Here the CDR3 DNA reads TGTGCCAGCAGCTTATATGGGACCCGGGGGGTCGAAGCTTTCTTT. Translated: CASSLYGTRGVEAFF.